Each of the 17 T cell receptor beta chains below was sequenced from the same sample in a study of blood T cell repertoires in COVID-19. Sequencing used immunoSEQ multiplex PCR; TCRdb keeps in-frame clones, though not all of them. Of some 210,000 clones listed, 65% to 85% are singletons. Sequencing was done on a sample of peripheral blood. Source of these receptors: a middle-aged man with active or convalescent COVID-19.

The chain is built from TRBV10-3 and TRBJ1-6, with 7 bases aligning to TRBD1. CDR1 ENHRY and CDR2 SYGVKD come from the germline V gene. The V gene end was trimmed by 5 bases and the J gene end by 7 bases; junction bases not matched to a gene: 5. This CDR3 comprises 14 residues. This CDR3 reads CAISIQGQNSPLHF. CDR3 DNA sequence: TGTGCCATCAGTATACAGGGGCAGAATTCACCCCTCCACTTT.

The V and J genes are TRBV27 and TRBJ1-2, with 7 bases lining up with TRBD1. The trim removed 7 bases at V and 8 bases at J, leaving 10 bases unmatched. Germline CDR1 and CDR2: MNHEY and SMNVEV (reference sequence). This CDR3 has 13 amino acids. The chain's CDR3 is CASTSQGGGGYTF. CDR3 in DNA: TGTGCCAGCACCTCTCAGGGGGGTGGGGGCTACACCTTC.

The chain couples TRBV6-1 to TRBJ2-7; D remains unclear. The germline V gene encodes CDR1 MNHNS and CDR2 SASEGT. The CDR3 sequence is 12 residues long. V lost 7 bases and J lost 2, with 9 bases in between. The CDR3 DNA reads TGTGCCAGCACTGCGAAACCCTACGAGCAGTACTTC. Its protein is CASTAKPYEQYF.

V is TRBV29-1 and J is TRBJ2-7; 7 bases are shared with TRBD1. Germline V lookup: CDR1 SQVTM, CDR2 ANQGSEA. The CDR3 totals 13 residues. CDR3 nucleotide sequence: TGCTCCCGACAGGGCCTTTCCTCCTACGAGCAGTACTTC. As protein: CSRQGLSSYEQYF.

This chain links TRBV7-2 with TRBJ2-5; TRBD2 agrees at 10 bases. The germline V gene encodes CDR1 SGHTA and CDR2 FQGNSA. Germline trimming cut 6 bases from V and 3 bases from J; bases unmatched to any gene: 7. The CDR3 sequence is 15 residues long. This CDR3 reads CASSKSGGAKETQYF. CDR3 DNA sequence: TGTGCCAGCAGTAAAAGCGGGGGGGCGAAAGAGACCCAGTACTTC.

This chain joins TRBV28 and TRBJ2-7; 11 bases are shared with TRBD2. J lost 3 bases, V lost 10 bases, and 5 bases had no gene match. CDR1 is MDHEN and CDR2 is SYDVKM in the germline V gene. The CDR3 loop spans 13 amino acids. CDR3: CATQGLAVYEQYF. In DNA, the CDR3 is TGTGCCACCCAGGGACTAGCGGTCTACGAGCAGTACTTC.

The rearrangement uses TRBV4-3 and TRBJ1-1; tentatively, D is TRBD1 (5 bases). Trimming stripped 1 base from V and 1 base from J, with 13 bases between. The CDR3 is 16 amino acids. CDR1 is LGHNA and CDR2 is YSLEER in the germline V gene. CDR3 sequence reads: CASSQAWEGPNTEAFF. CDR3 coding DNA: TGCGCCAGCAGCCAAGCCTGGGAGGGGCCGAACACTGAAGCTTTCTTT.

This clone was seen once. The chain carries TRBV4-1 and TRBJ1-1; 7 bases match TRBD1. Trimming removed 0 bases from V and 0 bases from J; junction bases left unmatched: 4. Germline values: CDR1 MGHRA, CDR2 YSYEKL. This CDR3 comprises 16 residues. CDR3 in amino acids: CASSQDPGGLNTEAFF. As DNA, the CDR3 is TGCGCCAGCAGCCAAGATCCAGGGGGGTTGAACACTGAAGCTTTCTTT.

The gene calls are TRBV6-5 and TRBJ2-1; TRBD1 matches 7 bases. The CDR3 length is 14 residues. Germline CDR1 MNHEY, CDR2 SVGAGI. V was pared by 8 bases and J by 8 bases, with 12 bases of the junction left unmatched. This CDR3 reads CASGRDRRSYEQFF. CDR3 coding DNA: TGTGCCAGCGGCCGGGACAGACGAAGTTATGAGCAGTTCTTC.

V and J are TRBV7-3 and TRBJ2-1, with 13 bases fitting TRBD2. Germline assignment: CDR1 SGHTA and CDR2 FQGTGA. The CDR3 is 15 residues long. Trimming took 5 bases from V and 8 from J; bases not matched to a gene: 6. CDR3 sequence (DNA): TGTGCCAGCAGCCCGGGACTAGCGGGAATCGATGAGCAGTTCTTC. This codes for CASSPGLAGIDEQFF.

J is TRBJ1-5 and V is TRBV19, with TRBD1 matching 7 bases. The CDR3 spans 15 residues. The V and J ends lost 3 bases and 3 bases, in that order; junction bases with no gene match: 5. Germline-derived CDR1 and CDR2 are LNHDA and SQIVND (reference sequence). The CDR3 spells CASSIGTVPNQPQHF. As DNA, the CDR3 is TGTGCCAGTAGTATCGGGACAGTCCCCAATCAGCCCCAGCATTTT.

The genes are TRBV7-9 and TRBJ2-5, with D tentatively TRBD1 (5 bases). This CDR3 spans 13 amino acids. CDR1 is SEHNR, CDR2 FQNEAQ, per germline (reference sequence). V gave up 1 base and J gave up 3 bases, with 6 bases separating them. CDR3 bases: TGTGCCAGCAGCTTAGAACAGGAAGAGACCCAGTACTTC. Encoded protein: CASSLEQEETQYF.

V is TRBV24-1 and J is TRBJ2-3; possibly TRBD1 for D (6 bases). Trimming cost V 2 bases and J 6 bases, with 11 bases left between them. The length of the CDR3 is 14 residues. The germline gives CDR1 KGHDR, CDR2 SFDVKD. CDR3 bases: TGTGCCACCAGTGATTCTTACAGGGTTGATACGCAGTATTTT. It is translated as CATSDSYRVDTQYF.

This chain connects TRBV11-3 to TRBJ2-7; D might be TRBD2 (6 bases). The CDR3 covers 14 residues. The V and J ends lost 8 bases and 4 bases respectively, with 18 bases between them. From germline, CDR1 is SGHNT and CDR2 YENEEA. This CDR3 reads CASAPSSGAYEQYF. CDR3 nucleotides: TGTGCCAGCGCCCCCAGTAGCGGCGCTTACGAGCAGTACTTC.

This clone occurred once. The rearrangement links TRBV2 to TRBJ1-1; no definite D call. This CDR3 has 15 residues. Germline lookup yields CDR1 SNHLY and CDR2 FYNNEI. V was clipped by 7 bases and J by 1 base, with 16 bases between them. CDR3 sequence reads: CASTYGGFENTEAFF. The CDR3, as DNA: TGTGCCAGCACCTACGGAGGCTTTGAGAACACTGAAGCTTTCTTT.

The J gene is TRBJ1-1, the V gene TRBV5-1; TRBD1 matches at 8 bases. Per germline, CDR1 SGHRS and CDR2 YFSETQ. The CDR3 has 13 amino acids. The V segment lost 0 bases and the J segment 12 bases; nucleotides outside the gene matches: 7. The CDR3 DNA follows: TGCGCCAGCAGCTTGGCGCCGACAGGGGCTTCTTTCTTT. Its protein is CASSLAPTGASFF.

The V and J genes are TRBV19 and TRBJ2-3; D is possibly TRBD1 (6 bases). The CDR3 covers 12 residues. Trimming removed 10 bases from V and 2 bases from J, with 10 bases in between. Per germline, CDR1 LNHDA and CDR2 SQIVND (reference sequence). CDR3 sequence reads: CATAGDTDTQYF. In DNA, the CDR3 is TGTGCCACCGCAGGGGACACAGATACGCAGTATTTT.